Following are 6 T cell receptor beta chains from one sample sequenced in a study of molecular identifiers for immune sequencing clone quantification. One entry per CDR3 protein results from TCRdb running MiXCR on the PCR reads. The sample includes approximately 93,000 distinct CDR3 sequences, roughly 25% of them seen just once. Sequenced input: naive CD8+ T cells from blood, with Jurkat cell RNA spiked in. Specified subset: FACS-sorted CD8+CD4-CCR7+CD45RA+ naive T cells. Every receptor here comes from a human donor in good health. Some libraries in this study had Jurkat cell RNA spiked in.

This clonotype occurred many times. This sequence joins TRBV6-5 and TRBJ1-1, with D perhaps TRBD1 (6 bases). The CDR3 is 14 residues long. CDR1 is MNHEY and CDR2 is SVGAGI in the germline V gene. The V and J ends lost 3 bases and 4 bases respectively, with 12 bases between them. The CDR3 DNA reads TGTGCCAGCAGTTATCACAGGGAGGGCACTGAAGCTTTCTTT. Its translation: CASSYHREGTEAFF.

Of note for this clonotype: The germline gene is not matched at one end of the junction; a read error may be the cause. The chain is built from TRBV20-1 and TRBJ1-1, with a tentative D call TRBD1 (5 bases). CDR1 is DFQATT, CDR2 SNEGSKA, per germline (reference sequence). The CDR3 is 13 residues long. The CDR3 DNA reads as TGCGGTGCTGACAGAGGGAGTGGCACTGAAGCTTTCTTT. Protein sequence: CGADRGSGTEAFF.

This clonotype was picked up a small number of times. The chain recombines TRBV27 with TRBJ2-1; no definite D call. V lost 0 bases, J lost 0 bases, and 9 bases lay in between. Germline V lookup: CDR1 MNHEY, CDR2 SMNVEV (reference sequence). The CDR3 totals 16 residues. DNA for the CDR3: TGTGCCAGCAGTTTATCCGCCCTTAGCTCCTACAATGAGCAGTTCTTC. The encoded protein is CASSLSALSSYNEQFF.

This clonotype was seen only a few times. The genes are TRBV7-2 and TRBJ1-2; TRBD1 matches at 9 bases. Germline trimming cut 4 bases from V and 6 bases from J; bases unmatched to any gene: 12. Per germline, CDR1 SGHTA and CDR2 FQGNSA. This CDR3 is 16 amino acids long. The CDR3, as DNA: TGTGCCAGCAGCTCTAGGCGGGACAGGGTTTCCGATGGCTACACCTTC. It encodes CASSSRRDRVSDGYTF.

This clonotype was observed at least ten times. CDR3 in amino acids: CASSQGLAGITDTQYF. CDR3 DNA: TGTGCCAGCAGCCAGGGACTAGCGGGGATAACAGATACGCAGTATTTT. The rearrangement links TRBV3-1 to TRBJ2-3; 13 bases align to TRBD2. The V and J ends lost 3 bases and 3 bases, in that order; junction bases with no gene match: 3. Per the germline V gene, CDR1 is LGHDT and CDR2 is YNNKEL (reference sequence). This CDR3 comprises 16 residues.

This clonotype was found a few times. V is TRBV29-1 and J is TRBJ2-7, with 7 bases identical to TRBD1. V gave up 4 bases and J gave up 0 bases; unmatched junction bases: 3. This CDR3 spans 13 amino acids. In germline, CDR1 is SQVTM, CDR2 ANQGSEA. CDR3 loop: CSVAWTGSYEQYF. CDR3 DNA: TGCAGCGTTGCCTGGACAGGCTCCTACGAGCAGTACTTC.